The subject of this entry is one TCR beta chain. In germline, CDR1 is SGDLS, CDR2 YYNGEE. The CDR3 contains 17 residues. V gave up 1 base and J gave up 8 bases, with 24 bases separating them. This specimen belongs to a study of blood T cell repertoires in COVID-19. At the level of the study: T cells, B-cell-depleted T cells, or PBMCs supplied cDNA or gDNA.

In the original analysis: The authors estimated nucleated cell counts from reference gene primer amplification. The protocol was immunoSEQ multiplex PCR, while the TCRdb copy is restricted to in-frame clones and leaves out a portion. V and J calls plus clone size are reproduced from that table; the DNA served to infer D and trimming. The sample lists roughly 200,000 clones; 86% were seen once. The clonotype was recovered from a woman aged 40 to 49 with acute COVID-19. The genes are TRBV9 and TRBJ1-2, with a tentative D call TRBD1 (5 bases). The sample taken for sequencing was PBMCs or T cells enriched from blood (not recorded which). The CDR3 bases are TGTGCCAGCAGCGTAAGTCTCTCAGGGCCCAAATCGGAGGGCTACACCTTC. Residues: CASSVSLSGPKSEGYTF.